This T cell receptor beta chain was captured by sequencing in a study of T cells after yellow fever vaccination (dated by TCRdb to the late 2010s). Background for the entire study: Libraries from fractions with low cell numbers were prepared with the SMART-Seq v4 Ultra Low Input RNA kit. Bulk TCR alpha and beta repertoires were sequenced longitudinally to track T-cell clones before and after primary and booster YFV17D yellow fever vaccination. Two healthy male donors made up the cohort, one aged 18 to 30 years and the other aged 30 to 40 years. Blood samples were taken at several timepoints before and after primary and secondary immunization, and bulk PBMC replicates and cell subsets were isolated. What the study reported, not specific to this receptor: Because the study included only a couple of donors, the extent to which the findings can be generalized is limited. Compared with the primary T-cell response, the secondary T-cell response was weaker but faster, peaking on day 5 rather than day 15. A small share of clonotypes occurred in both CD4 and CD8 compartments, likely arising from convergent recombination. After the booster, most of the clones that had expanded following primary vaccination were detected again (96% of CD4 and 80% to 90% of CD8), which suggests that memory was broadly maintained. FACS-sorted repertoires could contain abundant contaminating clonotypes from the bulk population, so computational filtering was required.

The treatment or condition label for this specimen denotes: live attenuated yellow fever vaccine strain. At each blood-draw timepoint, two biological replicates of bulk PBMCs were collected. A standard Ficoll-Paque protocol was used to isolate PBMCs from peripheral blood. TriZol was used to extract RNA from bulk PBMCs, from CD4 and CD8 fractions, and from dextramer-positive and dextramer-negative fractions. Remarks on this clonotype: There is no known antigen for this receptor. A junction boundary mismatches the germline segment, possibly from a read error.

From its cysteine to its phenylalanine, the CDR3 spans 17 amino acids. Only the CDR3 region is kept as DNA, spanning 51 bases read in frame from base 1. As encoded in the germline V gene, CDR1 is KGHSH while CDR2 is LQKENI. Sequencing used an Illumina NovaSeq 6000. TCR cDNA was synthesized by 5'RACE template switching, which introduced a universal primer site and unique molecular identifiers. Priming for cDNA synthesis came from both the TCR alpha and TCR beta constant segments. Library amplification involved two PCR steps, and the second step added sample barcodes and sequencing adapters. Sequencing of libraries was done on Illumina HiSeq 2500 (2x100 bp) or NovaSeq (2x150 bp). The study's own analysis went as follows. MIGEC handled demultiplexing of reads and collapsing into UMI consensus sequences, while MiXCR performed V(D)J alignment. Vaccine-responding clonotypes were defined with edgeR using replicate PBMC samples, requiring FDR below 0.01 and a log2 fold change above 5 up to day 15. CD4 or CD8 identity was assigned to each bulk clonotype according to whether the clonotype was present at higher abundance in the sequenced CD4 repertoire or the sequenced CD8 repertoire. The raw public data were reprocessed by TCRdb itself: fastp quality trimming at Q25, MiXCR clonotype calling, in-frame beta chains only. Rows with one shared CDR3 protein collapse into an entry with the most common genes and DNA. These V and J calls originate from TCRdb's pipeline instead of the authors' own analysis. The sample table holds some 400,000 distinct CDR3 sequences, of which about 19% were seen once. Together, the top ten hold 15% to 20% of the sample.

The sequence links TRBV18 to TRBJ2-7; TRBD1 lines up with 8 middle nucleotides. The receptor was derived from a man younger than 35 who received the YFV17D yellow fever vaccine. This material consisted of PBMCs, taken before the yellow fever booster vaccination. The sequenced DNA: TGTGTCAGCTCACTACAGGATGACAGGGGATTCACCTACGAGCAGTACTTC. It codes for CVSSLQDDRGFTYEQYF. The full variable domain, with segments outside the CDR3 supplied by the reference TRBV18 and TRBJ2-7 proteins, appears as NAGVMQNPRHLVRRRGQEARLRCSPMKGHSHVYWYRQLPEEGLKFMVYLQKENIIDESGMPKERFSAEFPKEGPSILRIQQVVRGDSAAYFCVSSLQDDRGFTYEQYFGPGTRLTVT.